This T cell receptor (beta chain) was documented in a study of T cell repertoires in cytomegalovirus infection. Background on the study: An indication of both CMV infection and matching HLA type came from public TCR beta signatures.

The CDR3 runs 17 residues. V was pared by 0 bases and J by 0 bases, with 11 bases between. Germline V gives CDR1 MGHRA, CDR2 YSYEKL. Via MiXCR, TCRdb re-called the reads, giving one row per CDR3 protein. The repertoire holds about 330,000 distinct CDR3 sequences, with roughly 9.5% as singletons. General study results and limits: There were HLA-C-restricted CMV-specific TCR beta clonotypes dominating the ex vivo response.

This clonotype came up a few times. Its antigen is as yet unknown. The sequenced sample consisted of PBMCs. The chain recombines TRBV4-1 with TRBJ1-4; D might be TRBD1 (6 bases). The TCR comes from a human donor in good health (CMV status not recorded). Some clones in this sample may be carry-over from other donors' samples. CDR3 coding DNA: TGCGCCAGCAGCCAAGATACTAACAGGGCAACTAATGAAAAACTGTTTTTT. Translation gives CASSQDTNRATNEKLFF.